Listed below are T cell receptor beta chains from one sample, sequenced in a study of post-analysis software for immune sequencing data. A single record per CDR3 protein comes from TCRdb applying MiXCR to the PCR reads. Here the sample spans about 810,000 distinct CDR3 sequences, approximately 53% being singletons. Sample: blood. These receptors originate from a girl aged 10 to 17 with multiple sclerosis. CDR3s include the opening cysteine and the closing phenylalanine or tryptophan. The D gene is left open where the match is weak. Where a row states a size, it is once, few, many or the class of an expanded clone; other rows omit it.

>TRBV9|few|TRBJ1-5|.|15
TGTGCCAGCAGCGTAGCCGGGGGGAACAATCAGCCCCAGCATTTT
CASSVAGGNNQPQHF
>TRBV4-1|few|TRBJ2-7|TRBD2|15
TGCGCCAGCAGCCGGGGACTAGAGAGCTCCTACGAGCAGTACTTC
CASSRGLESSYEQYF
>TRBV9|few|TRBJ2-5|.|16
TGTGCCAGCAGCGTAGGGGTCGGGGGGCAGGGAGAGACCCAGTACTTC
CASSVGVGGQGETQYF
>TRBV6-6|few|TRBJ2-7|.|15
TGTGCCAGCCTAGGAACGGGGGTTGTCTCCTACGAGCAGTACTTC
CASLGTGVVSYEQYF
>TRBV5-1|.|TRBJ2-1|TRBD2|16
TGCGCCAGCAGCTTATCTCTAGCGGGGGTCAGCAATGAGCAGTTCTTC
CASSLSLAGVSNEQFF
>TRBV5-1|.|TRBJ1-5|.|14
TGCGCCAGCAGCATACAGGGTCGGGACGAGCCCCAGCATTTT
CASSIQGRDEPQHF
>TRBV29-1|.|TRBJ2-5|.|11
TGCAGCGGGGGGGCCCGTGGGACCCAGTACTTC
CSGGARGTQYF
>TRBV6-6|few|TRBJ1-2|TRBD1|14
TGTGCCAGCAGTTATCCCGGGACAGGTCTTGGCTACACCTTC
CASSYPGTGLGYTF
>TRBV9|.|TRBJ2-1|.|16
TGTGCCAGCACCACGACGGTGGCGGGGCTTTACAATGAGCAGTTCTTC
CASTTTVAGLYNEQFF
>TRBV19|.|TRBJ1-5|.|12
TGTGCCAGTAGTTCCCCTTTGGGGACCCAGCATTTT
CASSSPLGTQHF
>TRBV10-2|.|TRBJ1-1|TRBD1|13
TGCGCCAGCAGCAGACAGGGATTTACTGAAGCTTTCTTT
CASSRQGFTEAFF
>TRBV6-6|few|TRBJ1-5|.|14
TGTGCCAGCAGTTACGATCAAAGCAATCAGCCCCAGCATTTT
CASSYDQSNQPQHF
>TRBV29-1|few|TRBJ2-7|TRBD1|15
TGCAGCGTAGAATACTCCGGGACAGGGAACTACGAGCAGTACTTC
CSVEYSGTGNYEQYF
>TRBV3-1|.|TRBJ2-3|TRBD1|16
TGTGCCAGCAGCGCCGACAGGGGGCTAGGCACAGATACGCAGTATTTT
CASSADRGLGTDTQYF
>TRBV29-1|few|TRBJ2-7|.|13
TGCAGCGCTGGGCAGGGCCCCTACTACGAGCAGTACTTC
CSAGQGPYYEQYF
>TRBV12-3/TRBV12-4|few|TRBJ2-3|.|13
TGTGCCAGCAGTTTAGCGGGTAGCGTGACGCAGTATTTT
CASSLAGSVTQYF
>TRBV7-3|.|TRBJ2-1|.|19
TGTGCCAGCAGCTTAACGGGGCGGGGGCTCCCGAGCTCCTACAATGAGCAGTTCTTC
CASSLTGRGLPSSYNEQFF
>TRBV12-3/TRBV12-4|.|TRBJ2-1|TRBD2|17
TGTGCCAGCAGCCCAACGGTCCGGGAGGGCCTGAACAATGAGCAGTTCTTC
CASSPTVREGLNNEQFF
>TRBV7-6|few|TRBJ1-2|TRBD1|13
TGTGCCAGCAGCTTGCAAGGGACAGGTGGCTACACCTTC
CASSLQGTGGYTF
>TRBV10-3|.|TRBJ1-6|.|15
TGTGCCATCAGTGGGACTTTCGGATCTAATTCACCCCTCCACTTT
CAISGTFGSNSPLHF
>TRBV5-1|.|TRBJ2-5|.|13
TGCGCCAGCAAGGACAGCCCCCAAGAGACCCAGTACTTC
CASKDSPQETQYF
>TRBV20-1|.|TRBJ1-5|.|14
TGCAGTGCTAGCAGGCTAGCGGGAAAAGAGACCCAGCATTTT
CSASRLAGKETQHF
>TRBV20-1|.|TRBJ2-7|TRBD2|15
TGCAGTGCGACAAGGCCGGGGACTAGCTCCTACGAGCAGTACTTC
CSATRPGTSSYEQYF
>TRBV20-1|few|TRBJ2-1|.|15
TGCAGTGCGAGACAAGGGCAATTCTCCTACAATGAGCAGTTCTTC
CSARQGQFSYNEQFF
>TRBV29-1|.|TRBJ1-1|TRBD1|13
TGCAGCGGCGACAGGGGTGTGGGGACTGAAGCTTTCTTT
CSGDRGVGTEAFF
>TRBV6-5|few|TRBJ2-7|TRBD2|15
TGTGCCAGCAGTTTCAGCGGGAACGTCTTGAGCGAGCAGTACTTC
CASSFSGNVLSEQYF
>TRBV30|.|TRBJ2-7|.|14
TGTGCCTGGAGCGGGACACCATCAACCTACGAGCAGTACTTC
CAWSGTPSTYEQYF
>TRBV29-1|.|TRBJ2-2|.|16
TGCAGCGTATCAGAAATTGGGGGCCCAGGGTCCGGGGAGCTGTTTTTT
CSVSEIGGPGSGELFF
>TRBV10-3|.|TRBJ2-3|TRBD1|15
TGTGCCATCAGTTGGACAGGGGATAGCACAGATACGCAGTATTTT
CAISWTGDSTDTQYF
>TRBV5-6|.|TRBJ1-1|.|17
TGTGCCAGCAGCTTGGCCGAACAGCGACTAAATAAGATTGAAGCTTTCTTT
CASSLAEQRLNKIEAFF
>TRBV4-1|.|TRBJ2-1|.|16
TGCGCCAGCAGCCAAGGGGTCGGGCTAGCCTTCAATGAGCAGTTCTTC
CASSQGVGLAFNEQFF
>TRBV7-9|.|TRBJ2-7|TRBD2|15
TGTGCCAGCAGCTTAGTTGCAGCGGGAGGAGACGAGCAGTACTTC
CASSLVAAGGDEQYF
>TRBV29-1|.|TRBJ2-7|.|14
TGCAGCGTGGCCCCACGGACGGGTTCCTACGAGCAGTACTTC
CSVAPRTGSYEQYF
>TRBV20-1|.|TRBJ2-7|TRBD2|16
TGCAGTGCTAGAGATGGATGGCCTAGCGGGAGAAACGAGCAGTACTTC
CSARDGWPSGRNEQYF
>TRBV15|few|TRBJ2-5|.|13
TGTGCCACCAGCGGACGGACCGTCTCCCTGCAGTACTTC
CATSGRTVSLQYF
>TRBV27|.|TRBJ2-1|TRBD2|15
TGTGCCAGCAGTCCCGGGGGGGTTGTGGTCAATGAGCAGTTCTTC
CASSPGGVVVNEQFF
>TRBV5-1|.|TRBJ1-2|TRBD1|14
TGCGCCAGCAACCCCGGACAGGACTACTATGGCTACACCTTC
CASNPGQDYYGYTF
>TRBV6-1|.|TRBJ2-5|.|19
TGTGCCAGCAGGGATTCCAAACTGTGGGAGGTGAACAGAAAAGAGACCCAGTACTTC
CASRDSKLWEVNRKETQYF
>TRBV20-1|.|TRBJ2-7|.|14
TGCAGTGCTAGGAAAGGGGGGATCACCTACGAGCAGTACTTC
CSARKGGITYEQYF
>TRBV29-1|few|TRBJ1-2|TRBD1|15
TGCAGCGTTGAAAACCTCTTGGACAGGGGGAGTGGCTACACCTTC
CSVENLLDRGSGYTF
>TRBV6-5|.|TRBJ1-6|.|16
TGTGCCAGCAGCACAGAGTTCAGCTCCTATAATTCACCCCTCCACTTT
CASSTEFSSYNSPLHF
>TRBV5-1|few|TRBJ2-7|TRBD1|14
TGCGCCAGCAGCTCCGGACAGGTCCCCTACGAGCAGTACTTC
CASSSGQVPYEQYF
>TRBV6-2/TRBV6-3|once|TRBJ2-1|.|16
TGTGCCAGCAGTTCATTACGTTGGGTATCGAACAATGAGCAGTTCTTC
CASSSLRWVSNNEQFF
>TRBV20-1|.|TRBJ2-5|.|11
TGCAGTGCCGCAGGGCAGGAGACCCAGTACTTC
CSAAGQETQYF
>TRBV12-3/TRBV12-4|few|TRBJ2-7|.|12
TGTGCCAGCAGTCCCCGTGTCTACGAGCAGTACTTC
CASSPRVYEQYF